This T cell receptor beta chain was identified during a study of blood T cell repertoires in COVID-19 (dated by TCRdb to 2019 to 2021). Context from the whole study: The collaborator samples originated in the United States, Italy and Spain and spanned the acute and convalescent phases of COVID-19. Nearly every sample came with metadata listing a de-identified subject ID, COVID-19 status, age in years and sex. Subjects who had been exposed to COVID-19, were actively infected with it, or had recovered from it provided the deeply sampled blood TCRbeta repertoires that made up the dataset. HLA class I and class II types, where available, came from metadata supplied by the sample provider rather than from assay-based typing. The repertoires were made available in a free public database intended to serve as a resource for research on the immune response to SARS-CoV-2. Samples were obtained from the ongoing ImmuneRACE study (first 160 participants) and from over 1,000 subjects provided by 6 global collaborators. The prospective study material was composed of cDNA or gDNA derived from T cells, B-cell-depleted T cells, or PBMCs. Here is what the overall study found, with its caveats: The amount of clinical and demographic metadata varied by source and participant and was provided uncurated.

One collaborating source in Seattle enrolled patients during active infection and followed them longitudinally through the course of disease. The collaborating institutions used their own protocols to collect whole blood in K2EDTA tubes. For TCRbeta analysis, collaborators shipped samples in one of three forms: frozen whole blood, isolated PBMCs, or DNA extracted from either of those sample types. TCRbeta CDR3 regions were amplified from genomic DNA by means of the immunoSEQ Assay, a bias-controlled multiplex PCR. On the study's bioinformatics: Nucleated cell counts per sample were estimated from amplification of reference gene primers within the assay. To quantify the absolute abundance of each unique TCRbeta CDR3 rearrangement, sequence reads were collapsed and filtered. Productive Simpson clonality was computed per sample as the square root of Simpson's diversity index over productive rearrangements. Imported from immuneACCESS, the table was reduced by TCRdb to in-frame sequences with V and J called. These copies leave out some clones; in studies compared against another copy, an unresolved V gene accounts for under half, and the cause of the remainder is not known. For V, J and clone size, that table is used; D and trimming come from the DNA. The sample records some 170,000 clones, approximately 88% of which are singletons. 6.5% to 7.5% of the sample goes to the ten largest clones.

On this clone: Its recognized antigen is unknown. The sample holds no much larger clone one base away, and base qualities are not on file.

V loses 7 bases, J loses 5 bases, and the germline ends lie 9 bases apart. CDR1 and CDR2 were assigned from the germline V gene as MNHEY and SVGAGI. The CDR3 numbers 11 residues from cysteine through phenylalanine. Of the read, only the CDR3 DNA is kept; its 33 bases are in frame from base 1. The receptor was derived from a woman aged 40 to 55 with COVID-19, enrolled during active disease. The sequence joins TRBV6-5 to TRBJ2-7; matching of 6 bases hints at TRBD1 as the D gene. Sequenced material: peripheral blood. The DNA is TGTGCCAGCACCCAGGGGAACGAGCAGTACTTC. Protein translation: CASTQGNEQYF.